This entry lists 21 T cell receptor beta chains sequenced from one sample in a study of blood T cell repertoires in COVID-19. The assay was immunoSEQ multiplex PCR, and TCRdb's table has in-frame clones only and misses some. This table holds approximately 300,000 clones, about 90% found once. Sample: peripheral blood. These receptors all stem from a young man with active or convalescent COVID-19.

This clone was observed once. V usage is TRBV14 and J usage is TRBJ2-1; D ambiguous. CDR3 size: 15 residues. Trimming removed 0 bases from V and 7 bases from J, with 13 bases in between. The V gene's germline CDR1 is SGHDN and CDR2 FVKESK. The CDR3 nucleotides read TGTGCCAGCAGCCAAGACCAGCGTTTGGTTAATGAGCAGTTCTTC. Encoded protein: CASSQDQRLVNEQFF. The whole variable domain, filled in from reference TRBV14 and TRBJ2-1, reads EAGVTQFPSHSVIEKGQTVTLRCDPISGHDNLYWYRRVMGKEIKFLLHFVKESKQDESGMPNNRFLAERTGGTYSTLKVQPAELEDSGVYFCASSQDQRLVNEQFFGPGTRLTVL.

The genes are TRBV20-1 and TRBJ2-1; D unresolved. The CDR3 runs 10 residues. V lost 6 bases to trimming and J lost 8 bases, with 8 bases between them. Germline-derived CDR1 and CDR2 are DFQATT and SNEGSKA (reference sequence). The CDR3 coding sequence is TGCAGTGCACCCGCGGATGAGCAGTTCTTC. As protein: CSAPADEQFF.

This clone occurred a few times. The CDR3 DNA reads as TGCGCCAGCAGTGAGTCAGGGGGACCCTCCTACGAGCAGTACTTC. The encoded protein is CASSESGGPSYEQYF. The chain uses TRBV10-1 and TRBJ2-7; possible D gene TRBD1, 6 bases. V was trimmed by 0 bases and J by 0 bases, leaving 9 bases between them. The CDR3 covers 15 residues. Germline V gives CDR1 WNHNN, CDR2 SYGVQD (reference sequence).

This CDR3 is CASSVGSEQYF. CDR3 in DNA: TGTGCCAGCAGCGTAGGCAGCGAGCAGTACTTC. The rearrangement links TRBV9 to TRBJ2-7; D is uncertain. The CDR3 spans 11 residues. Germline V CDR1 and CDR2: SGDLS, YYNGEE. The V end lost 0 bases, the J end lost 6 bases, and 4 bases lay between the germline ends.

The chain employs TRBV4-1 and TRBJ2-7; 8 positions match TRBD2. The junction had 9 bases not matched to a gene; V was cut back by 2 bases and J by 6 bases. The CDR3 has 15 residues. CDR1 and CDR2 (germline): MGHRA, YSYEKL. The CDR3 sequence is CASSQQTSVPLEQYF. The CDR3 nucleotides are TGCGCCAGCAGCCAACAGACTAGCGTCCCCCTCGAGCAGTACTTC.

This rearrangement joins TRBV28 to TRBJ1-1, with TRBD1 as a possible D gene (5 bases). Trimming shortened V by 7 bases and J by 3 bases, and 18 bases separated the two germline ends. The CDR3 is 15 amino acids. Germline CDR1 is MDHEN and CDR2 is SYDVKM. CDR3 bases: TGTGCCAGCACCTCGCCCTTGGGGCAGGACACTGAAGCTTTCTTT. Protein product: CASTSPLGQDTEAFF.

The CDR3 region is CASSSSPPAFLTDTQYF. The CDR3, as DNA: TGTGCCAGCAGTTCCTCCCCCCCAGCGTTCCTCACAGATACGCAGTATTTT. This chain connects TRBV27 to TRBJ2-3; no firm D call. Trimming cost V 4 bases and J 2 bases, with 19 bases left between them. Germline V CDR1 and CDR2: MNHEY, SMNVEV (reference sequence). CDR3 length: 17 amino acids.

The V gene is TRBV2, the J gene TRBJ2-5; D unresolved. Germline CDR1 SNHLY, CDR2 FYNNEI. This CDR3 spans 14 amino acids. The V end was cut by 3 bases, the J end by 3 bases, with 11 bases between. The CDR3 sequence is CASSERSRKETQYF. DNA for the CDR3: TGTGCCAGCAGTGAGAGGTCAAGAAAAGAGACCCAGTACTTC.

CDR3 sequence: CASSSDRVETQYF. The CDR3 coding sequence is TGTGCCAGCAGCTCCGACAGGGTAGAGACCCAGTACTTC. V is TRBV7-3 and J is TRBJ2-5; 7 bases map to TRBD1. The CDR3 runs 13 residues. The germline gives CDR1 SGHTA, CDR2 FQGTGA. The ends lost 4 bases at V and 4 bases at J; junction bases unmatched: 3.

The V call is TRBV29-1, the J call TRBJ1-5; perhaps TRBD1 as D (5 bases). The V end was cut by 4 bases, the J end by 2 bases, with 12 bases between. The CDR3 runs to 14 residues. Germline V gene data show CDR1 as SQVTM and CDR2 as ANQGSEA. Written as DNA, the CDR3 is TGCAGCGTTGGAGACAGACTTGGCAATCAGCCCCAGCATTTT. The encoded protein is CSVGDRLGNQPQHF.

The chain uses TRBV11-2 and TRBJ2-3; TRBD2 aligns across 10 bases. V lost 5 bases to trimming and J lost 8 bases; unmatched junction nucleotides: 10. CDR1 and CDR2 (germline): SGHAT, FQNNGV. This CDR3 spans 15 amino acids. CDR3 loop: CASSPLAGPVGTQYF. As DNA, the CDR3 is TGTGCCAGCAGCCCACTAGCGGGGCCCGTAGGTACGCAGTATTTT.

The chain is built from TRBV27 and TRBJ1-4, with 7 bases identical to TRBD1. CDR1 MNHEY and CDR2 SMNVEV come from the germline V gene (reference sequence). V was pared by 2 bases and J by 7 bases, with 4 bases of the junction left unmatched. The CDR3 is 14 amino acids. The CDR3 DNA reads TGTGCCAGCAGTTTAGACAGGGTGGGTGAAAAACTGTTTTTT. Its translation: CASSLDRVGEKLFF.

The chain couples TRBV6-6 to TRBJ1-1; no firm D call. Trimming removed 0 bases from V and 4 bases from J, with 15 bases in between. This CDR3 spans 16 amino acids. The germline V gene encodes CDR1 MNHNY and CDR2 SVGAGI (reference sequence). This chain's CDR3 is CASSYSSLAGSTEAFF. In DNA form, the CDR3 reads TGTGCCAGCAGTTACTCGAGCCTAGCTGGAAGCACTGAAGCTTTCTTT.

The rearrangement uses TRBV27 and TRBJ2-7; 8 nucleotides align to TRBD1. V shed 1 base and J 3 bases; nucleotides not matched to a gene: 5. This CDR3 contains 15 residues. Looked up from germline, CDR1 is MNHEY and CDR2 is SMNVEV (reference sequence). CDR3 nucleotides: TGTGCCAGCAGTTTATACGGACAGGGCTACTACGAGCAGTACTTC. Protein product: CASSLYGQGYYEQYF.

The chain combines TRBV29-1 with TRBJ1-2; no definite D call. V shed 5 bases and J shed 4 bases, with 11 bases lying between them. The CDR3 has 12 residues. Per the germline V gene, CDR1 is SQVTM and CDR2 is ANQGSEA. The CDR3 spells CSVPRGGYGYTF. The CDR3 nucleotides are TGCAGCGTTCCCCGCGGCGGCTATGGCTACACCTTC. Supplemented by reference TRBV29-1 and TRBJ1-2, the full variable domain reads SAVISQKPSRDICQRGTSLTIQCQVDSQVTMMFWYRQQPGQSLTLIATANQGSEATYESGFVIDKFPISRPNLTFSTLTVSNMSPEDSSIYLCSVPRGGYGYTFGSGTRLTVV.

The CDR3 spells CASSVEVVGGNTEAFF. CDR3 DNA: TGTGCCAGCAGCGTAGAAGTTGTAGGGGGCAACACTGAAGCTTTCTTT. The gene calls are TRBV9 and TRBJ1-1; 7 bases fit TRBD1. CDR1 and CDR2 from the germline V gene are SGDLS and YYNGEE. The CDR3 loop spans 16 amino acids. Unmatched junction bases numbered 7, after V lost 0 bases and J lost 2 bases.

The chain recombines TRBV7-9 with TRBJ2-3, with 8 positions matching TRBD2. The CDR3 runs to 16 residues. V trimming: 5 bases; J trimming: 5 bases; junction bases outside the gene matches: 12. The germline CDR1 and CDR2 sequences are SEHNR and FQNEAQ (reference sequence). This CDR3 reads CASSTQREPLLDTQYF. The CDR3 DNA sequence: TGTGCCAGCAGCACACAGCGGGAGCCCCTGCTAGATACGCAGTATTTT.

The rearrangement links TRBV11-2 to TRBJ1-6, with 7 bases that match TRBD1. In germline, CDR1 is SGHAT, CDR2 FQNNGV. J gave up 10 bases and V 5 bases, and 8 bases lay outside the gene matches. The CDR3 sequence is 14 residues long. The CDR3 DNA reads TGTGCCAGCAGCCGGGACAGCGAATACTCACCCCTCCACTTT. It specifies CASSRDSEYSPLHF.

The sample holds one count of this clone. V gene TRBV19 combines with J gene TRBJ2-1, with TRBD2 matching over 12 bases. Trimming at V came to 11 bases and at J to 0 bases, leaving 20 bases not matched to a gene. The CDR3 loop spans 20 amino acids. Per germline, CDR1 LNHDA and CDR2 SQIVND (reference sequence). CDR3 DNA: TGTGCCTCCAGGCGTGTTTATCTAGCGGGAGGGAGTCACTCCTACAATGAGCAGTTCTTC. Amino acids: CASRRVYLAGGSHSYNEQFF.

The chain recombines TRBV5-4 with TRBJ1-2; D is unresolved. Deletions cut 2 bases from V and 0 bases from J, with 5 bases between. CDR1 is SGHNT and CDR2 is YYREEE in the germline V gene (reference sequence). The CDR3 length is 13 residues. CDR3 sequence: CASSFRTNYGYTF. CDR3 bases: TGTGCCAGCAGCTTCAGGACTAACTATGGCTACACCTTC.

This clone was seen more than once but under ten times. V is TRBV10-3 and J is TRBJ2-4; weak D call: TRBD1 (5 bases). Trimming removed 3 bases from V and 3 bases from J, with 15 bases in between. This CDR3 spans 16 amino acids. The germline gives CDR1 ENHRY, CDR2 SYGVKD. The CDR3 bases are TGTGCCATCAGTGATTGGGGCCTTTCGGTCAAAAACATTCAGTACTTC. Its protein product is CAISDWGLSVKNIQYF.